This T cell receptor beta chain emerged from a study of T cells expressing NK-cell markers (dated by TCRdb to the early 2020s). Notes on the research overall: Three sorted T-cell subsets (CD3+CD56+NKG2C+, CD3+CD56+NKG2C- and CD3+CD56-NKG2C+) from several donors had their TCR beta-chain repertoires profiled. Of the eight sequenced donors, seven were found to be HCMV-seropositive and one was found to be HCMV-seronegative. The study sequenced eight donors, all healthy volunteers chosen at random: three men and five women. Sequencing of the libraries produced 2 x 150 bp reads on Illumina HiSeq 2000/2500, MiSeq or NextSeq.

Findings and caveats that apply to the study as a whole: Whether the expanded NKG2C-expressing T cell clones were specific for HCMV antigens was left unclear. Those dominant clonotypes were again the most abundant among CD3+CD56-NKG2C+ cells in a handful of donors, at 28.3-60.1%. In several donors, the dominant CD3+CD56+NKG2C+ clonotypes ranked among the top 10 CD8+ clonotypes, making up about 1.0-7.5% of CD8+ T cells.

HCMV-specific IgG was detected in serum with a commercial ELISA kit to determine HCMV serostatus. Peripheral blood mononuclear cells were isolated from blood by Ficoll density gradient centrifugation. On this clonotype itself: This clone's antigen is unknown.

The CDR3 has 15 amino acids, counting the end cysteine and phenylalanine. Only the protein sequence is given. CDR1 and CDR2 are read off the germline V gene (reference sequence) as MNHEY and SMNVEV. Data came from an Illumina HiSeq 2000. TCR beta cDNA libraries were prepared using 5'RACE template switching, which introduced a universal primer site and unique molecular identifiers. cDNA synthesis was primed from the TCR beta constant segment and was followed by two successive PCR amplification steps. On the study's bioinformatics: MIGEC was used to demultiplex reads and group reads by UMI, and MiTCR was used to assemble and quantify clonotypes. To exclude erroneous sequences, any TCR cDNA sequence not supported by at least two reads was discarded. The tcR package was used for downstream repertoire analysis, with clonotypes matched between fractions based on CDR3 nucleotide sequence plus V segment. VDJmatch was used to annotate antigen specificity against VDJdb, with one amino acid substitution in CDR3 permitted. TCRdb reprocessed the reads and assigns one entry to each CDR3 protein sequence, leaving out DNA. The V and J calls were determined by TCRdb, not by the authors. Per the sample table, the count is fewer than 550,000 distinct CDR3 sequences. The ten biggest clones cover about 1.5% of the sample.

The sample was blood T cells: a sorted CD56 or NKG2C T cell subset, CD4+ or CD8+ T cells, or bulk PBMC T cells (not recorded which). This receptor was obtained from a woman aged 45-59 years in good health. Donor details come from another sample of the same person, matched by shared clones. The chain couples TRBV27 to TRBJ2-1; TCRdb outputs TRBD1, but without DNA this stays unchecked. The CDR3 region reads CASTRTIQGGGEQFF.